The rows below give T cell receptor beta chains drawn from one sample of a study of shared clonotypes between healthy human individuals. Measured with immunoSEQ multiplex PCR; TCRdb has only the in-frame clones, and not every one. This table holds nearly 600,000 clones, around 95% found once. The sequenced sample was naive CD8+ T cells sorted from blood. The source of these receptors is a woman aged 30 to 39 in good health. The CDR3 runs from the conserved cysteine through the conserved F or W. The D gene is left open where the match is weak. Size is stated for part of the rows, as once, few or many counts, or as a class when the clone is expanded.

cdr3_aa cdr3_nt j_call v_call d_call clone_size cdr3_length
CASSLDLAENSYEQYF TGTGCCAGCAGCTTAGATCTCGCAGAGAATTCTTACGAGCAGTACTTC TRBJ2-7 TRBV7-6 NA NA 16
CASSLPGEGPEAFF TGTGCCAGCAGCCTCCCCGGGGAGGGCCCTGAAGCTTTCTTT TRBJ1-1 TRBV14 NA NA 14
CASSSRDSYFYEQYF TGTGCCAGCAGCTCCCGGGACAGCTATTTCTACGAGCAGTACTTC TRBJ2-7 TRBV7-2 TRBD1 NA 15
CASSPKGTGLGRDEQFF TGTGCCAGCAGCCCAAAGGGAACGGGACTGGGGCGTGATGAGCAGTTCTTC TRBJ2-1 TRBV11-2 NA NA 17
CASRARDYEPQHF TGTGCCAGCAGAGCCAGGGACTATGAACCCCAGCATTTT TRBJ1-5 TRBV6-1 NA NA 13
CASQLAYQETQYF TGCGCCAGCCAACTAGCGTACCAAGAGACCCAGTACTTC TRBJ2-5 TRBV10-1 TRBD2 NA 13
CASSLSASGTLEQYF TGTGCCAGCAGTTTATCGGCTAGCGGGACGCTCGAGCAGTACTTC TRBJ2-7 TRBV27 TRBD2 once 15
CASSQGGPAGVGEQFF TGTGCCAGCAGCCAAGGGGGCCCAGCGGGAGTAGGTGAGCAGTTCTTC TRBJ2-1 TRBV4-2 TRBD2 NA 16
CASSFSATRLNEQFF TGTGCCAGCAGTTTCTCGGCGACAAGGCTGAATGAGCAGTTCTTC TRBJ2-1 TRBV27 NA NA 15
CASSLVGTGVLDEQFF TGTGCCAGCAGCTTAGTTGGGACAGGGGTTTTGGATGAGCAGTTCTTC TRBJ2-1 TRBV11-2 TRBD1 NA 16
CASSLGGPAGEQFF TGTGCCAGCAGCTTAGGGGGACCCGCCGGTGAGCAGTTCTTC TRBJ2-1 TRBV7-6 NA NA 14
CASRGRDRQETQYF TGTGCCAGCAGGGGCCGGGACAGGCAAGAGACCCAGTACTTC TRBJ2-5 TRBV2 TRBD1 NA 14
CASSARSSYNEQFF TGTGCCAGCAGTGCTCGGAGCTCCTACAATGAGCAGTTCTTC TRBJ2-1 TRBV6-1 NA NA 14
CASSSTGGAEAFF TGTGCCAGCAGCTCCACAGGGGGTGCTGAAGCTTTCTTT TRBJ1-1 TRBV7-3 TRBD1 few 13
CASGLRGQEAFF TGTGCTAGTGGTCTCCGTGGACAGGAAGCTTTCTTT TRBJ1-1 TRBV12-5 NA NA 12
CASSVEGQTYNEQFF TGTGCCAGCAGCGTAGAGGGACAGACGTACAATGAGCAGTTCTTC TRBJ2-1 TRBV9 TRBD1 NA 15
CASSLDRGVGSGTDTQYF TGTGCCAGCAGCTTAGATCGAGGTGTCGGGAGCGGCACAGATACGCAGTATTTT TRBJ2-3 TRBV7-8 NA NA 18
CASSEGQGRLEEQYF TGTGCCAGCAGCGAGGGACAGGGCCGGTTGGAGGAGCAGTACTTC TRBJ2-7 TRBV7-9 TRBD1 NA 15
CASSLGQNSNQPQHF TGTGCCAGCAGTTTGGGGCAGAATAGCAATCAGCCCCAGCATTTT TRBJ1-5 TRBV27 NA NA 15
CASSQRQQETQYF TGCGCCAGCAGCCAAAGACAGCAAGAGACCCAGTACTTC TRBJ2-5 TRBV4-1 NA NA 13
CASSVGPATEAFF TGTGCCAGCAGTGTAGGACCGGCCACTGAAGCTTTCTTT TRBJ1-1 TRBV28 NA NA 13
CASSLDWETQYF TGTGCCAGCAGCTTAGATTGGGAGACCCAGTACTTC TRBJ2-5 TRBV7-2 NA once 12
CASSVRGGTDTQYF TGTGCCAGCAGCGTAAGGGGTGGCACAGATACGCAGTATTTT TRBJ2-3 TRBV7-6 NA NA 14
CASSQEITWLADSYEQYF TGCGCCAGCAGCCAAGAAATTACGTGGCTAGCGGACTCCTACGAGCAGTACTTC TRBJ2-7 TRBV4-1 TRBD2 NA 18
CASSQPPVGNTEAFF TGCGCCAGCAGCCAGCCCCCTGTTGGGAACACTGAAGCTTTCTTT TRBJ1-1 TRBV4-1 NA NA 15
CASSHPGAGTVKETQYF TGCGCCAGCAGCCACCCTGGAGCGGGAACGGTAAAAGAGACCCAGTACTTC TRBJ2-5 TRBV4-1 TRBD2 NA 17
CASSQDLAYEQYF TGTGCCAGCAGCCAAGATTTAGCCTACGAGCAGTACTTC TRBJ2-7 TRBV4-2 NA once 13
CASRAADTQYF TGTGCCAGCAGGGCAGCAGATACGCAGTATTTT TRBJ2-3 TRBV2 NA NA 11
CSAESTNYNEQFF TGCAGCGCGGAGTCGACGAATTACAATGAGCAGTTCTTC TRBJ2-1 TRBV29-1 NA NA 13
CASSPWGGSEQYF TGTGCCAGCAGCCCGTGGGGGGGCTCCGAGCAGTACTTC TRBJ2-7 TRBV5-6 NA NA 13
CASSLAGGTGELFF TGTGCCAGCAGTCTAGCGGGAGGGACCGGGGAGCTGTTTTTT TRBJ2-2 TRBV28 TRBD2 NA 14
CASSLGWAGPYGYTF TGCGCCAGCAGCTTGGGCTGGGCAGGACCCTATGGCTACACCTTC TRBJ1-2 TRBV5-1 NA NA 15
CASSLAGFGNTIYF TGTGCCAGCAGTTTAGCAGGGTTTGGAAACACCATATATTTT TRBJ1-3 TRBV27 NA NA 14
CASSLRWGMHNEQFF TGTGCCAGCAGCTTAAGATGGGGTATGCACAATGAGCAGTTCTTC TRBJ2-1 TRBV5-8 NA NA 15
CASSLSVGGGTYEQYF TGTGCCAGCAGTTTGTCCGTGGGCGGTGGCACCTACGAGCAGTACTTC TRBJ2-7 TRBV28 NA NA 16
CASSLMPGQASTDTQYF TGTGCCAGCAGCTTAATGCCGGGACAGGCCAGCACAGATACGCAGTATTTT TRBJ2-3 TRBV13 TRBD1 NA 17
CASSQENYGYTF TGTGCCAGTAGTCAGGAGAACTATGGCTACACCTTC TRBJ1-2 TRBV19 NA NA 12
CASTGATGELFF TGTGCCAGCACCGGGGCCACCGGGGAGCTGTTTTTT TRBJ2-2 TRBV2 NA NA 12
CASSLVGQGANQPQHF TGTGCCAGCAGCTTAGTGGGACAGGGGGCGAATCAGCCCCAGCATTTT TRBJ1-5 TRBV7-2 TRBD1 NA 16
CASRTLAGNYEQYF TGTGCCAGCAGGACCTTAGCGGGGAATTACGAGCAGTACTTC TRBJ2-7 TRBV28 TRBD2 NA 14